These T cell receptor beta chains were read from a single sample in a study of CD8 T cells in Susac syndrome. TCRdb redid the calling of the immunoSEQ multiplex PCR reads with MiXCR, one entry per CDR3 protein. Among about 64,000 distinct CDR3 sequences listed, roughly 94% were seen once. Sequencing was performed on CD8+ T cells from PBMCs. These receptors all come from a human donor with multiple sclerosis. Each CDR3 is given with its conserved first and last residue. The D gene is left open where the match is weak. Some rows have no size entry. The others give once, few or many, or a class for an expanded clone.

TRBD1 TRBJ1-1 TRBV7-9 . TGTGCCAGCAGCCGTACAGGGGCCGAAGCTTTCTTT CASSRTGAEAFF
TRBD1 TRBJ2-3 TRBV28 . TGTGCCAGCAGTCGGACAGGGTTAACAGATACGCAGTATTTT CASSRTGLTDTQYF
TRBD2 TRBJ2-1 TRBV11-1 . TGTGCCAGCAGCCCCTCAGCGGGGGGGTACAATGAGCAGTTCTTC CASSPSAGGYNEQFF
TRBD1 TRBJ1-1 TRBV27 . TGTGCCAGCAGTTTAATAAACGGGACAGGGAAAGCTTTCTTT CASSLINGTGKAFF
. TRBJ2-3 TRBV24-1 . TGTGCCACCAGCGGGAGTTCTTCTTTGGATACGCAGTATTTT CATSGSSSLDTQYF
. TRBJ1-5 TRBV7-6 . TGTGCCAGCAGCCCCGGGCGGGACAATCAGCCCCAGCATTTT CASSPGRDNQPQHF
. TRBJ1-5 TRBV28 . TGTGCCAGCATCCTGGGCCAAGTAAGCAATCAGCCCCAGCATTTT CASILGQVSNQPQHF
. TRBJ2-1 TRBV27 . TGTGCCAGCAGTTTTCCGGGGGTCAATGAGCAGTTCTTC CASSFPGVNEQFF
TRBD1 TRBJ2-3 TRBV12-3/TRBV12-4 . TGTGCCAGCAGTCCCGGGACAGGGGAGGACACAGATACGCAGTATTTT CASSPGTGEDTDTQYF
. TRBJ2-5 TRBV20-1 . TGCAGTGCTAGACCCCGGGATATGACGCGGGAGACCCAGTACTTC CSARPRDMTRETQYF
TRBD1 TRBJ2-5 TRBV9 . TGTGCCAGCAGCGCCTCCCTCACAGGGGGTTTACAAGAGACCCAGTACTTC CASSASLTGGLQETQYF
. TRBJ1-5 TRBV24-1 . TGTGCCACCAGTGATTTGAATCAGCCCCAGCATTTT CATSDLNQPQHF
TRBD1 TRBJ1-2 TRBV9 . TGTGCCAGCAGCCCGAGGCGGGACAGGTGGAGCTACACCTTC CASSPRRDRWSYTF
TRBD1 TRBJ2-7 TRBV20-1 once TGCAGTGCTGGTCACAGGGGGCTCTACGAGCAGTACTTC CSAGHRGLYEQYF
TRBD2 TRBJ2-3 TRBV9 . TGTGCCAGCAGCGCCGGACTAGCGGGAGTGACCAATACGCAGTATTTT CASSAGLAGVTNTQYF
. TRBJ1-1 TRBV5-5 . TGTGCCAGCAGCTCCCAGATGAACACTGAAGCTTTCTTT CASSSQMNTEAFF
. TRBJ2-2 TRBV30 . TGTGCCTGGACCCCAGGGACCGGGGAGCTGTTTTTT CAWTPGTGELFF
. TRBJ2-2 TRBV6-2/TRBV6-3 . TGTGCCAGCAGTTACTCGCCAGGGGCGAACACCGGGGAGCTGTTTTTT CASSYSPGANTGELFF
. TRBJ2-1 TRBV19 . TGTGCCAGTAGTATAGTCCGAGATGAGCAGTTCTTC CASSIVRDEQFF
. TRBJ2-2 TRBV7-9 . TGTGCCAGCGACCCTTGGGCGACCGGGGAGCTGTTTTTT CASDPWATGELFF
TRBD1 TRBJ1-5 TRBV19 . TGTGCCAGTACTGGGGCAGGGGGCTTGTGGAATCAGCCCCAGCATTTT CASTGAGGLWNQPQHF
TRBD1 TRBJ2-1 TRBV29-1 . TGCAGCGTTGAAATCCCCCTCGGACAGGGGGAAGGAGATGAGCAGTTCTTC CSVEIPLGQGEGDEQFF
TRBD1 TRBJ1-1 TRBV4-3 . TGCGCCAGCAGCCAACTACAGGGGGCGGCTGAAGCTTTCTTT CASSQLQGAAEAFF
. TRBJ2-1 TRBV12-3/TRBV12-4 . TGTGCCAGCAAAATTCAGGGTGCAAATGAGCAGTTCTTC CASKIQGANEQFF
. TRBJ1-2 TRBV30 . TGTGCCTGGCCACCAAGGGGCAGGGGATATGGCAGCTACACCTTC CAWPPRGRGYGSYTF
. TRBJ2-5 TRBV20-1 . TGCAGTGCTAGAGCTAGAGGACAGTCGAGGACCCAGTACTTC CSARARGQSRTQYF
TRBD2 TRBJ2-2 TRBV9 . TGTGCCAGCAGCGTAGAAGCTAGCGGGGGTCCCGGGGAGCTGTTTTTT CASSVEASGGPGELFF
. TRBJ2-7 TRBV27 . TGTGCCAGCAGTTTATCGGGCTACTCCTACGAGCAGTACTTC CASSLSGYSYEQYF
. TRBJ1-1 TRBV29-1 . TGCAGCGTTGACTCGTGGGACACTGAAGCTTTCTTT CSVDSWDTEAFF
. TRBJ2-5 TRBV6-2/TRBV6-3 . TGTGCCAGCACTAACACGGGGGACGAGACCCAGTACTTC CASTNTGDETQYF
. TRBJ2-7 TRBV4-1 . TGCGCCAGCAGCCAAACCGCCCTGGTTTGGGAGCAGTACTTC CASSQTALVWEQYF
. TRBJ2-1 TRBV30 . TGTGCCTGGAGAGATGGGAACTCCTACAATGAGCAGTTCTTC CAWRDGNSYNEQFF
TRBD2 TRBJ2-1 TRBV20-1 . TGCAGTGCCCCCCTCGGGGATGTAGCGGGATCGAACTACAATGAGCAGTTCTTC CSAPLGDVAGSNYNEQFF
. TRBJ2-6 TRBV19 . TGTGCCAGTAGTAACCAGGGGTCCTCTGGGGCCAACGTCCTGACTTTC CASSNQGSSGANVLTF
. TRBJ1-2 TRBV6-2/TRBV6-3 . TGTGCCAGCAGCTCCCAAGCCGAATATGGCTACACCTTC CASSSQAEYGYTF
. TRBJ2-1 TRBV20-1 . TGCAGTGCTAGACGGGACTCCGAGCAGTTCTTC CSARRDSEQFF
. TRBJ2-1 TRBV24-1 . TGTGCCACCAGTGCCGGACTACAAGAAGCGAGCTCCTACAATGAGCAGTTCTTC CATSAGLQEASSYNEQFF
. TRBJ2-7 TRBV6-6 . TGTGCCAGCAGCCAAACCCCCTCCTACGAGCAGTACTTC CASSQTPSYEQYF
. TRBJ2-7 TRBV6-6 once TGTGCCAGCAGTTACTCCGCTAGTGGCTACGAGCAGTACTTC CASSYSASGYEQYF
TRBD2 TRBJ2-7 TRBV13 . TGTGCCAGCAGATCTAGCGGGATCGGGGAGCAGTACTTC CASRSSGIGEQYF
. TRBJ2-3 TRBV20-1 . TGCAGTGCATCGACAGTTAGCACAGATACGCAGTATTTT CSASTVSTDTQYF
TRBD2 TRBJ2-3 TRBV6-1 . TGTGCCAGCAGTACCCTCCCCGGGGGGGGGAGCACAGATACGCAGTATTTT CASSTLPGGGSTDTQYF
. TRBJ2-5 TRBV7-9 . TGTGCCAGCAGCCCGGGACTCGGGGCGGGCCAGTACTTC CASSPGLGAGQYF
TRBD2 TRBJ2-7 TRBV7-8 . TGTGCCAGCAGCTTAGCGGTTAGCGGGAGCTTCGACGAGCAGTACTTC CASSLAVSGSFDEQYF